The source of this T cell receptor beta chain is a study of response to subunit inactivated influenza vaccine. The CDR3 sequence is 15 residues long. Between the trimmed V and J ends, which lost 6 bases and 4 bases, there was a span of 18 bases. CDR1 SGHKS and CDR2 YYEKEE come from the germline V gene (reference sequence). TCRdb redid the calling of the RT-PCR reads with MiXCR, one entry per CDR3 protein. The profile shows over 750,000 distinct CDR3 sequences, over 20% of them singletons. Points from the study as a whole: New T cells are recruited in small numbers by each seasonal influenza vaccination, according to the authors' suggestion.

Comments on this clonotype: Its antigen is unidentified.

The V call is TRBV5-5, the J call TRBJ2-3, with a weak D call TRBD2 (5 bases). The sequences come from PBMCs from blood, collected 5 days after vaccination. The sequence came from a man over 45 who received an inactivated influenza vaccine. The CDR3 nucleotides are TGTGCCAGCACCTTAGAGCCCCAGAGGGCAGATACGCAGTATTTT. Protein: CASTLEPQRADTQYF.